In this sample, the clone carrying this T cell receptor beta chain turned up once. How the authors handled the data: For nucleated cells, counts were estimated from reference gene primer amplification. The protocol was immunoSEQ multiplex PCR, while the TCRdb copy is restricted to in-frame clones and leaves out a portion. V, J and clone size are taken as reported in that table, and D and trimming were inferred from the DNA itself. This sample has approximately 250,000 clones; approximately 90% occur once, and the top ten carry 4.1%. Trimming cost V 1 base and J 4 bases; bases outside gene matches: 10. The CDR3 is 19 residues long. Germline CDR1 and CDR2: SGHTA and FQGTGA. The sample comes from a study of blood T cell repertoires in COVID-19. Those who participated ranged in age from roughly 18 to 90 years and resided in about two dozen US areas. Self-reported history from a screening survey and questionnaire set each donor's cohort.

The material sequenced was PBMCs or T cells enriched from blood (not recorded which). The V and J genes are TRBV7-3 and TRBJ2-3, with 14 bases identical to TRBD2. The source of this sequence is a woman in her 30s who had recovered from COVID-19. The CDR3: CASSLRGLAGEGGPDTQYF. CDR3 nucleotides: TGTGCCAGCAGCTTAAGGGGACTAGCGGGAGAGGGGGGTCCAGATACGCAGTATTTT. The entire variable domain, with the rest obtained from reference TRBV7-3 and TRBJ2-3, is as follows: GAGVSQTPSNKVTEKGKYVELRCDPISGHTALYWYRQSLGQGPEFLIYFQGTGAADDSGLPNDRFFAVRPEGSVSTLKIQRTERGDSAVYLCASSLRGLAGEGGPDTQYFGPGTRLTVL.